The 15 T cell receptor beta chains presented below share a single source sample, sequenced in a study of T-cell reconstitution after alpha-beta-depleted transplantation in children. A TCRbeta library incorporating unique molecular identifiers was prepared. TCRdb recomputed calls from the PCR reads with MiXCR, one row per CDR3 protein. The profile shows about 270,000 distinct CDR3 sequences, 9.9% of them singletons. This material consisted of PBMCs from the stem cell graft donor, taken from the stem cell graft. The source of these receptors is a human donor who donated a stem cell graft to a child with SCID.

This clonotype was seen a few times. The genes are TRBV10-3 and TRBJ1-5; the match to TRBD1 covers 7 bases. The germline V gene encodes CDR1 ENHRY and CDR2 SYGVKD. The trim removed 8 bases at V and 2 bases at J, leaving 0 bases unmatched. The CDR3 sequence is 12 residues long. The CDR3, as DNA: TGTGCCATCGGACAGGGCAATCAGCCCCAGCATTTT. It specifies CAIGQGNQPQHF.

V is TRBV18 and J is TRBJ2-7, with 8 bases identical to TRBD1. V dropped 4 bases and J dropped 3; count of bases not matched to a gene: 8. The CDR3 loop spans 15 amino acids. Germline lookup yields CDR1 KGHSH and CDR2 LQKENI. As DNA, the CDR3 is TGTGCCAGCTCACTGCCCGGGACAGGACACTACGAGCAGTACTTC. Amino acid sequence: CASSLPGTGHYEQYF.

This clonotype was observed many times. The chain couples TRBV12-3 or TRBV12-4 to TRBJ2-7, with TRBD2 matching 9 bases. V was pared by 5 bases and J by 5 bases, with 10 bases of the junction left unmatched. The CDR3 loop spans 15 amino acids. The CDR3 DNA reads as TGTGCCAGCAGTACACTGACTAGCGGAAGGGACGAGCAGTACTTC. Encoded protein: CASSTLTSGRDEQYF.

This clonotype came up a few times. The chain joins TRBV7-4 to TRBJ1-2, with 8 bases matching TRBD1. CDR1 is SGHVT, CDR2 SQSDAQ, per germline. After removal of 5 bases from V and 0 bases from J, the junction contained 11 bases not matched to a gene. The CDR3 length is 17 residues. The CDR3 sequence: CASSPGPDRGANYGYTF. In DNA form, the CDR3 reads TGTGCCAGCAGCCCGGGACCAGACAGGGGAGCTAACTATGGCTACACCTTC.

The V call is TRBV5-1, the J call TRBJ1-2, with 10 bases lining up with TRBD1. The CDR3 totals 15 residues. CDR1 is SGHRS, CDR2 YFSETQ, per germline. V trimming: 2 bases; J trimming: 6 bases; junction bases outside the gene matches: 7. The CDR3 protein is CASSLTPGQGNGYTF. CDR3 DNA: TGCGCCAGCAGCTTAACCCCGGGACAGGGGAATGGCTACACCTTC.

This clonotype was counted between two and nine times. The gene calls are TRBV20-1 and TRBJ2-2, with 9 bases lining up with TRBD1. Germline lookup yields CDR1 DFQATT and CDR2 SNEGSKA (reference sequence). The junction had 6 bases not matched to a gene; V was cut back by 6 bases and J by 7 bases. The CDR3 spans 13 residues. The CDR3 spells CSAEQGAGGELFF. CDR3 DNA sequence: TGCAGTGCAGAACAGGGGGCCGGCGGGGAGCTGTTTTTT.

CDR3 coding DNA: TGTGCCAGCAGCTTAAGACTCGATCGAGCAGATACGCAGTATTTT. As protein: CASSLRLDRADTQYF. The chain is built from TRBV7-3 and TRBJ2-3; no clear D. The germline V gene encodes CDR1 SGHTA and CDR2 FQGTGA. The CDR3 covers 15 residues. Trimming stripped 1 base from V and 4 bases from J, with 12 bases between.

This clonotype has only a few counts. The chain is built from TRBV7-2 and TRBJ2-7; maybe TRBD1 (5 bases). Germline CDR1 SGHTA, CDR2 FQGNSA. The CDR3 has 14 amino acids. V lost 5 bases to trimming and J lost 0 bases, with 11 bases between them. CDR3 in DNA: TGTGCCAGCAGCGACAGACAGAGCTCCTACGAGCAGTACTTC. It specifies CASSDRQSSYEQYF. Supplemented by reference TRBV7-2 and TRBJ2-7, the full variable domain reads GAGVSQSPSNKVTEKGKDVELRCDPISGHTALYWYRQSLGQGLEFLIYFQGNSAPDKSGLPSDRFSAERTGGSVSTLTIQRTQQEDSAVYLCASSDRQSSYEQYFGPGTRLTVT.

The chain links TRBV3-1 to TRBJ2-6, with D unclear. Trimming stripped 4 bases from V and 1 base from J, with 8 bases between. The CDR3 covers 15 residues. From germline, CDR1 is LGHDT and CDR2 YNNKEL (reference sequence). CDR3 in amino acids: CASSPLVSGANVLTF. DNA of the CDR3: TGTGCCAGCAGCCCCTTGGTTTCTGGGGCCAACGTCCTGACTTTC.

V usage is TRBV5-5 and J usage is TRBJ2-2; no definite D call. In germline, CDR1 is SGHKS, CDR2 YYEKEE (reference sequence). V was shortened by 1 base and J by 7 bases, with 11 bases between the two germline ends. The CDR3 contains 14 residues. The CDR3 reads CASSLYEQVGELFF. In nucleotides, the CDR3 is TGTGCCAGCAGCTTGTACGAGCAGGTCGGGGAGCTGTTTTTT.

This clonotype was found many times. This CDR3 is CASSESPSWSGELFF. In nucleotides, the CDR3 is TGCGCCAGCAGTGAGTCGCCCTCGTGGTCCGGGGAGCTGTTTTTT. V gene TRBV10-1 combines with J gene TRBJ2-2, with unresolved D. This CDR3 contains 15 residues. Trimming stripped 0 bases from V and 6 bases from J, with 11 bases between. Germline CDR1 is WNHNN and CDR2 is SYGVQD (reference sequence).

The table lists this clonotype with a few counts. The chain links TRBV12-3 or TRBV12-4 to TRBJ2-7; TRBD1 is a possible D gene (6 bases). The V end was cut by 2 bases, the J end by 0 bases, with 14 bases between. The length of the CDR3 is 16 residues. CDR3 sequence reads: CASSLRVTGRSYEQYF. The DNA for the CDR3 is TGTGCCAGCAGTTTAAGGGTGACAGGACGCTCCTACGAGCAGTACTTC.

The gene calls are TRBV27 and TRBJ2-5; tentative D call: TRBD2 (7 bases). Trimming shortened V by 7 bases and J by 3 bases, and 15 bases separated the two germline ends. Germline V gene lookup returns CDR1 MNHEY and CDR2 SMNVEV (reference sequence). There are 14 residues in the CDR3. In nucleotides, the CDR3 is TGTGCCAGCACCGGAAGAGGGGGGGAAGAGACCCAGTACTTC. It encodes CASTGRGGEETQYF.

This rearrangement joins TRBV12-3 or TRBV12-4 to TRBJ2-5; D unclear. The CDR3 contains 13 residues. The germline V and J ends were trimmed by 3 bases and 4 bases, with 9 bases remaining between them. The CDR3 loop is CASSFVSTETQYF. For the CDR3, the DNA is TGTGCCAGCAGTTTTGTGTCAACAGAGACCCAGTACTTC.

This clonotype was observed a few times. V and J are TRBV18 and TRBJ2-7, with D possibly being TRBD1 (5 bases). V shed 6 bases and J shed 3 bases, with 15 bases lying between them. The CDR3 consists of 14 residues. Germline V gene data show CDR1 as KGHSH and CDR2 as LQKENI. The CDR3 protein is CASSQGLGGYEQYF. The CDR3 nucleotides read TGTGCCAGCTCCCAGGGCCTTGGTGGCTACGAGCAGTACTTC.